This T cell receptor (beta chain) was observed in a study of blood T cell repertoires in COVID-19. Overall study context: T cells, B-cell-depleted T cells, or PBMCs supplied cDNA or gDNA.

The V segment lost 1 base and the J segment 8 bases; nucleotides outside the gene matches: 14. The germline gives CDR1 MNHNS, CDR2 SASEGT. The CDR3 has 17 residues. Some clones are missing from TCRdb's copy, which holds only in-frame ones; the method was immunoSEQ multiplex PCR. The sample gives 150,000 or so clones, over 70% of which show up once; more than 4.5% is in the top ten. The chain recombines TRBV6-1 with TRBJ2-4; TRBD1 matches 7 bases. The receptor comes from a man between 65 and 85 years old who had been exposed to COVID-19. The sequencing sample was made of PBMCs or T cells enriched from blood (not recorded which). The CDR3 DNA sequence: TGTGCCAGCAGTGAAGAGGCTTGGGGACAGCCGAGGGACATTCAGTACTTC. Translation: CASSEEAWGQPRDIQYF.